Included here is one T cell receptor (beta chain) sequence, with context. The sample is drawn from a study of blood T cell repertoires in COVID-19. Trimming cost V 3 bases and J 9 bases, with 13 bases left between them. Germline-derived CDR1 and CDR2 are SGHRS and YFSETQ. The CDR3 contains 14 residues. Original data processing: From reference gene primer amplification, estimates of nucleated cell counts were derived. Sequencing used immunoSEQ multiplex PCR; TCRdb keeps in-frame clones, though not all of them. Clonal size and the V and J genes are those of that table, whereas D and trimming came from the DNA. The sample includes some 140,000 clones, approximately 88% of them seen just once.

This TCR came from a man aged 60 to 75 with acute or convalescent COVID-19. The sequenced material came from peripheral blood. The rearrangement joins TRBV5-1 to TRBJ1-6; D possibly corresponds to TRBD1 (6 bases). The CDR3 DNA follows: TGCGCCAGCAGCTCACAGGGTGTTAGTTCACCCCTCCACTTT. It encodes CASSSQGVSSPLHF. The whole variable domain, filled in from reference TRBV5-1 and TRBJ1-6, reads KAGVTQTPRYLIKTRGQQVTLSCSPISGHRSVSWYQQTPGQGLQFLFEYFSETQRNKGNFPGRFSGRQFSNSRSEMNVSTLELGDSALYLCASSSQGVSSPLHFGNGTRLTVT.